The next 28 T cell receptor beta chains were all read from a single sample in a study of early T cells in non-severe SARS-CoV-2 infection. In TCRdb, the 5' RACE reads were re-called with MiXCR into one record per CDR3 protein. Among under 35,000 distinct CDR3 sequences, roughly 4.9% were seen once, and the ten largest hold 3% to 4.5%. The sequencing input was whole blood. All receptors come from an adult who was a healthcare worker with PCR-confirmed SARS-CoV-2 infection or an uninfected control (not recorded which).

The CDR3 here is CASNLANSDTQYF. The CDR3 DNA is TGTGCCAGCAACCTAGCTAACTCGGATACGCAGTATTTT. The V and J genes are TRBV2 and TRBJ2-3, with D perhaps matching TRBD2 (5 bases). V was cut by 7 bases and J by 6 bases, with 14 bases left in between. The CDR3 runs 13 residues. Germline values: CDR1 SNHLY, CDR2 FYNNEI.

This clonotype was recorded at least ten times. This sequence joins TRBV5-8 and TRBJ2-2, with 7 bases that match TRBD1. CDR1 SGHTS and CDR2 YDEGEE come from the germline V gene. V was pared by 5 bases and J by 5 bases, with 12 bases of the junction left unmatched. This CDR3 spans 16 amino acids. In nucleotides, the CDR3 is TGTGCCAGCAGTAAAAGGGGGACAGCTATTACCGGGGAGCTGTTTTTT. As protein: CASSKRGTAITGELFF.

The sample holds many counts of this clonotype. In DNA, the CDR3 is TGCAGTGCTAGAAGGCCTAGCGGGAGGTACGAGCAGTACTTC. It yields the protein CSARRPSGRYEQYF. The chain employs TRBV20-1 and TRBJ2-7, with 11 bases that match TRBD2. The germline V gene encodes CDR1 DFQATT and CDR2 SNEGSKA (reference sequence). Unmatched junction bases numbered 4, after V lost 2 bases and J lost 4 bases. This CDR3 comprises 14 residues.

This clonotype was counted ten times or more. The CDR3, as DNA: TGTGCCAGCAGCCGAAGCATAGAATCCTCCTACGAGCAGTACTTC. Translation gives CASSRSIESSYEQYF. This sequence joins TRBV7-2 and TRBJ2-7, with D unresolved. Trimming removed 5 bases at V and 0 bases at J, with 14 bases between. This CDR3 contains 15 residues. In germline, CDR1 is SGHTA, CDR2 FQGNSA.

This clonotype was recorded a few times. The gene calls are TRBV29-1 and TRBJ2-1; D not resolved. The CDR3 is made up of 12 amino acids. From germline, CDR1 is SQVTM and CDR2 ANQGSEA. Trimming removed 7 bases at V and 6 bases at J, with 13 bases between. The CDR3 DNA reads TGCAGCGCCGACCCCCAGCCCAATGAGCAGTTCTTC. Its protein product is CSADPQPNEQFF.

The chain joins TRBV29-1 to TRBJ1-1; unclear D gene. Trimming shortened V by 2 bases and J by 2 bases, and 12 bases separated the two germline ends. Germline CDR1 is SQVTM and CDR2 is ANQGSEA. This CDR3 spans 14 amino acids. CDR3 sequence reads: CSVELGYGNTEAFF. CDR3 coding DNA: TGCAGCGTTGAATTAGGTTATGGTAACACTGAAGCTTTCTTT.

This clonotype was seen many times. The V gene is TRBV11-2, the J gene TRBJ2-6, with D unclear. This CDR3 region has 14 residues. Germline V gives CDR1 SGHAT, CDR2 FQNNGV. Trimming removed 10 bases at V and 0 bases at J, with 10 bases between. The CDR3 DNA sequence: TGTGCCACCACCCGGAACTCTGGGGCCAACGTCCTGACTTTC. The encoded protein is CATTRNSGANVLTF.

The J gene is TRBJ1-2, the V gene TRBV7-9; TRBD1 is a possible D gene (6 bases). The germline gives CDR1 SEHNR, CDR2 FQNEAQ (reference sequence). Trimming removed 3 bases at V and 4 bases at J, with 12 bases between. The CDR3 runs 14 residues. The CDR3 is CASSFGRGSYGYTF. DNA for the CDR3: TGTGCCAGCAGCTTCGGCAGGGGATCCTATGGCTACACCTTC.

The chain recombines TRBV7-2 with TRBJ2-1; D remains ambiguous. The CDR3 is 15 residues long. Germline assignment: CDR1 SGHTA and CDR2 FQGNSA. Trimming shortened V by 3 bases and J by 0 bases, and 9 bases separated the two germline ends. This CDR3 reads CASSFKLSSYNEQFF. The CDR3 DNA reads as TGTGCCAGCAGCTTTAAACTAAGCTCCTACAATGAGCAGTTCTTC.

This clonotype has a count of ten or more. J is TRBJ1-1 and V is TRBV9, with D perhaps TRBD1 (6 bases). V lost 5 bases and J 0 bases, leaving 17 bases between the germline ends. Germline V gene sequence: CDR1 SGDLS, CDR2 YYNGEE. This CDR3 contains 16 residues. The CDR3 nucleotides are TGTGCCAGCAGGCCATACAGGGCCGGGGTGAACACTGAAGCTTTCTTT. This sequence encodes CASRPYRAGVNTEAFF.

This clonotype was seen repeatedly, ten times or more. This rearrangement joins TRBV11-2 to TRBJ2-7; no firm D call. Germline-derived CDR1 and CDR2 are SGHAT and FQNNGV. The V end was cut by 7 bases, the J end by 5 bases, with 21 bases between. CDR3 size: 15 residues. The chain's CDR3 is CASKERPLGTDEQYF. CDR3 in DNA: TGTGCCAGCAAAGAACGCCCGCTGGGCACCGACGAGCAGTACTTC.

V usage is TRBV5-1 and J usage is TRBJ2-1, with 8 bases fitting TRBD1. The junction had 2 bases not matched to a gene; V was cut back by 0 bases and J by 3 bases. The CDR3 consists of 15 residues. Germline V gene data show CDR1 as SGHRS and CDR2 as YFSETQ. The CDR3 reads CASSLAGTGYNEQFF. CDR3 nucleotides: TGCGCCAGCAGCTTGGCTGGGACAGGCTACAATGAGCAGTTCTTC.

This clonotype is medium-sized by share. The V and J genes are TRBV2 and TRBJ2-3; 12 positions agree with TRBD2. Per germline, CDR1 SNHLY and CDR2 FYNNEI. The CDR3 length is 16 residues. J was trimmed by 2 bases and V by 4 bases; bases with no gene match: 4. The CDR3 coding sequence is TGTGCCAGCAGTGTGACTAGCGGGAGACCCACAGATACGCAGTATTTT. It encodes CASSVTSGRPTDTQYF.

Many counts were recorded for this clonotype. This sequence joins TRBV10-2 and TRBJ2-1, with 7 bases identical to TRBD2. Looked up from germline, CDR1 is WSHSY and CDR2 is SAAADI. J lost 2 bases, V lost 0 bases, and 10 bases had no gene match. There are 18 residues in the CDR3. The CDR3 sequence: CASSESDLAGDPYNEQFF. For the CDR3, the DNA is TGCGCCAGCAGTGAGTCTGACTTGGCGGGAGACCCCTACAATGAGCAGTTCTTC.

Written as DNA, the CDR3 is TGCAGCGCGGGGGGGCATTCGGCTAATGAAAAACTGTTTTTT. It encodes CSAGGHSANEKLFF. The gene calls are TRBV29-1 and TRBJ1-4; a possible D gene is TRBD1 (6 bases). In germline, CDR1 is SQVTM, CDR2 ANQGSEA. The CDR3 has 14 residues. The V and J ends lost 7 bases and 3 bases respectively, with 15 bases between them.

In its sample, this clonotype was seen many times. The V and J genes are TRBV28 and TRBJ2-3; 12 bases fit TRBD2. The CDR3 runs to 18 residues. V dropped 3 bases and J dropped 2; count of bases not matched to a gene: 9. Germline lookup yields CDR1 MDHEN and CDR2 SYDVKM. The CDR3 nucleotides read TGTGCCAGCAGTTTCGCCGGACTAGCGGGGCCATCCACAGATACGCAGTATTTT. Residues: CASSFAGLAGPSTDTQYF.

This clonotype was seen at least ten times. The chain recombines TRBV21-1 with TRBJ2-7; the D segment call TRBD1 is taken from the table without a DNA check. TRBV21-1 is recorded as a pseudogene. CDR3 length equals 14 residues. The CDR3 DNA is TGTGCCAGCAGCAAATGGGACAGCGCCTACGAGCAGTACTTC. Translated, it gives CASSKWDSAYEQYF.

CDR3 sequence: CASSRTGENTEAFF. The CDR3 DNA follows: TGTGCCAGCAGCCGCACAGGGGAGAACACTGAAGCTTTCTTT. This chain connects TRBV7-9 to TRBJ1-1; 7 bases agree with TRBD1. With V trimmed by 5 bases and J by 1 base, 4 bases remained unmatched. Germline values: CDR1 SEHNR, CDR2 FQNEAQ (reference sequence). CDR3 length: 14 amino acids.

The V and J genes are TRBV20-1 and TRBJ2-7; 7 positions agree with TRBD2. V lost 0 bases, J lost 4 bases, and 6 bases stayed unmatched. The germline V gene has CDR1 DFQATT and CDR2 SNEGSKA (reference sequence). The CDR3 length is 14 residues. DNA for the CDR3: TGCAGTGCTAGAGACTCCCGGACTAGGTACGAGCAGTACTTC. Protein: CSARDSRTRYEQYF.

This clonotype was seen many times. The chain employs TRBV7-7 and TRBJ2-1; TRBD2 matches 7 bases. Germline V gene data show CDR1 as SSHAT and CDR2 as FNYEAQ (reference sequence). V lost 4 bases and J lost 7; bases outside the gene matches: 10. The CDR3 sequence is 15 residues long. The CDR3 DNA is TGTGCCAGCAGCTCCCAAATTGGTAGCGGGAATGAGCAGTTCTTC. It specifies CASSSQIGSGNEQFF.

The chain employs TRBV7-2 and TRBJ2-1; 12 positions match TRBD2. Germline-derived CDR1 and CDR2 are SGHTA and FQGNSA. The J segment lost 0 bases and the V segment lost 4 bases, leaving 4 bases of the junction unmatched. This CDR3 comprises 17 residues. The CDR3 nucleotides read TGTGCCAGCAGCTCGACTAGCGGGAGTCCCTCCTACAATGAGCAGTTCTTC. It encodes CASSSTSGSPSYNEQFF.

The chain is built from TRBV6-5 and TRBJ1-6, with D unresolved. From germline, CDR1 is MNHEY and CDR2 SVGAGI. The length of the CDR3 is 16 residues. V was clipped by 0 bases and J by 6 bases, with 12 bases between them. The DNA for the CDR3 is TGTGCCAGCAGTTACTCGAGGGCCGGTTTTAATTCACCCCTCCACTTT. Its translation: CASSYSRAGFNSPLHF.

In its sample, this clonotype was seen many times. The chain joins TRBV20-1 to TRBJ2-2; D remains ambiguous. V was pared by 5 bases and J by 7 bases, with 11 bases between. This CDR3 has 12 residues. Germline V lookup: CDR1 DFQATT, CDR2 SNEGSKA (reference sequence). CDR3 DNA: TGCAGTGCTGGCCCGAGGTTCGGGGAGCTGTTTTTT. Its protein is CSAGPRFGELFF.

The chain has TRBV11-2 and TRBJ1-3; D is ambiguous. CDR1 is SGHAT and CDR2 is FQNNGV in the germline V gene. The length of the CDR3 is 15 residues. V was pared by 5 bases and J by 0 bases, with 11 bases between. CDR3 DNA sequence: TGTGCCAGCAGCCCCCTCCGGGGCTCTGGAAACACCATATATTTT. Translation: CASSPLRGSGNTIYF.

This clonotype was counted at least ten times. This chain connects TRBV5-1 to TRBJ2-3, with 12 bases fitting TRBD2. From germline, CDR1 is SGHRS and CDR2 YFSETQ. J lost 1 base, V lost 3 bases, and 9 bases had no gene match. This CDR3 is built from 18 residues. The CDR3 nucleotides are TGCGCCAGCAGCTCTTATTCTAGCGGGAGGGCCCGCACAGATACGCAGTATTTT. This gives the protein CASSSYSSGRARTDTQYF.

This clonotype was detected ten times or more. The V and J genes are TRBV2 and TRBJ1-2, with D possibly matching TRBD1 (5 bases). V was cut by 6 bases and J by 0 bases, with 11 bases left in between. The CDR3 has 14 residues. From germline, CDR1 is SNHLY and CDR2 FYNNEI. As DNA, the CDR3 is TGTGCCAGCAGGCAGGGTGGAGCTAACTATGGCTACACCTTC. Its protein is CASRQGGANYGYTF.

There are many counts of this clonotype. The V and J genes are TRBV6-5 and TRBJ1-5, with D tentatively TRBD1 (5 bases). Germline loops: CDR1 MNHEY, CDR2 SVGAGI. The CDR3 spans 14 residues. Trimming pared 7 bases from V and 5 bases from J, leaving 15 bases between. The chain's CDR3 is CASNVYQGHQPQHF. The CDR3 nucleotides read TGTGCCAGCAATGTCTACCAGGGCCATCAGCCCCAGCATTTT.

This clonotype was counted a few times. This chain joins TRBV9 and TRBJ2-2; 7 bases are a match to TRBD2. V trimming: 0 bases; J trimming: 4 bases; junction bases outside the gene matches: 6. Germline values: CDR1 SGDLS, CDR2 YYNGEE. The CDR3 is 16 residues long. The CDR3 reads CASSVAPSGPTGELFF. CDR3 nucleotides: TGTGCCAGCAGCGTAGCCCCTAGCGGACCCACCGGGGAGCTGTTTTTT.